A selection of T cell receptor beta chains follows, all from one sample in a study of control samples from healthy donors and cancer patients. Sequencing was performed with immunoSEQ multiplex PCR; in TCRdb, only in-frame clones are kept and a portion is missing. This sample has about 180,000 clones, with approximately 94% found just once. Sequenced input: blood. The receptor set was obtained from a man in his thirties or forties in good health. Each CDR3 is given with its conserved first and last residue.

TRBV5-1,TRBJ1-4,CASSKQDSNEKLFF
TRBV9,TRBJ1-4,CASSKTLGGGTNEKLFF
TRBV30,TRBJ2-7,CAWSVPQSYEQYF
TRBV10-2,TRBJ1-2,CASSGPRDSRNYGYTF
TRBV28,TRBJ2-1,CASSLKSGNNEQFF
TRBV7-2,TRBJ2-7,CASSALAGAPYEQYF
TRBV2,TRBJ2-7,CASRPGRGIYEQYF
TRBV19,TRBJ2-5,CASSSASGGPQETQYF
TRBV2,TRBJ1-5,CASTERRDSNQPQHF
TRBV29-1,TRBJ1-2,CSVETASSGYTF
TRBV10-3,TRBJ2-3,CAISEYPGTTDTQYF
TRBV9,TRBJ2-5,CASSVEPVPETQYF
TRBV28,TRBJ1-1,CASILDTEAFF
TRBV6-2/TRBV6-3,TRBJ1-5,CASSYKRTGDHQPQHF
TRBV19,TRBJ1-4,CASSRTGSNEKLFF
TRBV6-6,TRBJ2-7,CASSPGTAEQYF
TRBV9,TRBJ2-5,CASNPGPGGTQYF
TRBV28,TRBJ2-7,CASSLPPGTSGEQYF
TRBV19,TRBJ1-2,CASSIGPGSYGYTF
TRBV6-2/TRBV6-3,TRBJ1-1,CASSYGGARNTEAFF
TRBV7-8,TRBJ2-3,CASSPNRVRCTDTQYF
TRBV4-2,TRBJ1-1,CASSQPDRAGEAFF
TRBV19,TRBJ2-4,CASSTQGAKNIQYF
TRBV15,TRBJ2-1,CATSRDFREQFF
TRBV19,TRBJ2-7,CASSIKTTRAGQMYEQYF
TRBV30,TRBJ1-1,CAWIGTGIPEAFF
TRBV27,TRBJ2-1,CASSLRSIAGGLRNEQFF
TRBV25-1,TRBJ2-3,CASSQRDRESTDTQYF
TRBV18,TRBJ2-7,CASSAIQGGNEQYF
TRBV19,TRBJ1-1,CASSIDRLGQGPNTEAFF
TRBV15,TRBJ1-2,CATSRVTAAYGYTF
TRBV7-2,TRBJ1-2,CASSLGVYGYTF
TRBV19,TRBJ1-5,CATLDRASSQPQHF
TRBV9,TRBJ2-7,CASSVGVASYEQYF
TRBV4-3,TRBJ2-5,CASSQEALLSETQYF
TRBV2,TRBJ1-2,CASSGSGQGIGYGYTF
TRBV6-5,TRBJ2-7,CASSYSQGDSAYEQYF
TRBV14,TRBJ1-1,CASSQAANTEAFF
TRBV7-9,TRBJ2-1,CASSLAERPNGEQFF
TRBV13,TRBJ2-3,CASSLSWTDSSTDTQYF
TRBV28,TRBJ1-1,CASSFEWNTEAFF
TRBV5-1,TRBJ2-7,CASSLVGTGATLSYEQYF
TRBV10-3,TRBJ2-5,CAIRRGLQETQYF
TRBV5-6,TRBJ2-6,CASSLRFIGAGANVLTF
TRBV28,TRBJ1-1,CASSRAGSRNTEAFF
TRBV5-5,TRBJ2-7,CASSLKGAARSYEQYF
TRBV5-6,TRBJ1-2,CASSLGPTSSNYGYTF